Listed below are T cell receptor beta chains from one sample, sequenced in a study of OX40 agonist ivuxolimab in advanced cancers. Some clones are missing from TCRdb's copy, which holds only in-frame ones; the method was immunoSEQ multiplex PCR. This sample has 78,000 or so clones, with 88% found just once. The sequencing used CD4+ or CD8+ T cells sorted from blood, collected in a trial of the OX40 agonist ivuxolimab. All receptors derive from an adult with an advanced solid tumor such as melanoma, head and neck, liver or kidney cancer. Both conserved end residues are part of each CDR3. Fields, in order: J gene, V gene, CDR3 length, D gene, clone size, CDR3 DNA, CDR3 protein. A D gene is named only where the DNA matches it firmly. Clone size appears in some rows only: once, few, many, or a class for an expanded clone.

TRBJ1-2,TRBV2,13,.,medium-sized,TGTGCCAGCAGCGCCAATCAGTACTATGGCTACACCTTC,CASSANQYYGYTF
TRBJ1-2,TRBV6-5,14,TRBD1,.,TGTGCCAGCAGTTACCGACAGGGATGGGTAGGCTACACCTTC,CASSYRQGWVGYTF
TRBJ2-7,TRBV27,15,TRBD1,.,TGTGCCAGCAGTTCTCGACAGGGGGTTACCTACGAGCAGTACTTC,CASSSRQGVTYEQYF
TRBJ2-7,TRBV14,16,TRBD1,.,TGTGCCAGCAGCCGAGGGGGGACAGGACGCTCCTACGAGCAGTACTTC,CASSRGGTGRSYEQYF
TRBJ2-2,TRBV30,15,TRBD2,.,TGTGCCTGGAAGGGACTAGCGGGAGTCACCGGGGAGCTGTTTTTT,CAWKGLAGVTGELFF
TRBJ2-2,TRBV6-1,14,.,.,TGTGCCAGCAGGCCACAGGGAATCGCCGGGGAGCTGTTTTTT,CASRPQGIAGELFF
TRBJ2-5,TRBV2,16,TRBD2,.,TGTGCCAGCAGTGATAGCTCTAGCGGGGGTCCAGAGACCCAGTACTTC,CASSDSSSGGPETQYF
TRBJ2-3,TRBV10-1,15,TRBD2,.,TGCGCCAGCAGGCCCGGGACTAGCGGCACAGATACGCAGTATTTT,CASRPGTSGTDTQYF
TRBJ2-1,TRBV10-3,15,.,.,TGTGCCATCAGGAACAGGGCTTGGGCTACCGGAAACCAGTTCTTC,CAIRNRAWATGNQFF
TRBJ1-2,TRBV2,15,.,.,TGTGCCAGCATTTTTATTAGTGGGACGCCCTATGGCTACACCTTC,CASIFISGTPYGYTF
TRBJ1-1,TRBV9,13,.,.,TGTGCCAGCAGCCAAGGCAGCAACACTGAAGCTTTCTTT,CASSQGSNTEAFF
TRBJ2-2,TRBV15,13,.,.,TGTGCCACCAGCAGAGAGAGGTTCGGGGAGCTGTTTTTT,CATSRERFGELFF
TRBJ2-7,TRBV7-6,15,.,few,TGTGCCAGCAGCTTAGGAGATCTTGGGCCCTACGAGCAGTACTTC,CASSLGDLGPYEQYF
TRBJ2-2,TRBV6-5,14,.,.,TGTGCCAGCAGTTACGGACTGGTACCCGGGGAGCTGTTTTTT,CASSYGLVPGELFF
TRBJ2-1,TRBV25-1,13,.,.,TGTGCCAGCAGTGATCGGACGAGGAATGAGCAGTTCTTC,CASSDRTRNEQFF
TRBJ1-1,TRBV19,16,TRBD1,.,TGTGCCAGTAGTCTCCCATCCGGGACAGAGAACACTGAAGCTTTCTTT,CASSLPSGTENTEAFF
TRBJ1-4,TRBV28,16,.,.,TGTGCCAGCAGTTTCTCGGGGGGAATGGGTCAAGAAAAACTGTTTTTT,CASSFSGGMGQEKLFF
TRBJ2-7,TRBV11-1,13,.,once,TGTGCCAGCAGCTTAGGCGTAGACTACGAGCAGTACTTC,CASSLGVDYEQYF
TRBJ1-3,TRBV10-3,15,TRBD1,once,TGTGCCATCGCCGGGACAGGGAACTCTGGAAACACCATATATTTT,CAIAGTGNSGNTIYF
TRBJ2-7,TRBV19,14,TRBD2,.,TGTGCCAGTAGTACCGGGACTAGCGGGATAGAGCAGTACTTC,CASSTGTSGIEQYF
TRBJ1-5,TRBV5-6,12,.,.,TGTGCCAGCAGCAAAGCCAGACAGCCCCAGCATTTT,CASSKARQPQHF
TRBJ2-5,TRBV6-5,14,.,.,TGTGCCAGCAGTTACTCGGCACCGCGGGTGGGCCAGTACTTC,CASSYSAPRVGQYF
TRBJ2-7,TRBV18,13,.,.,TGTGCCAGCTCCTACGGAGACCGCTACGAGCAGTACTTC,CASSYGDRYEQYF
TRBJ2-3,TRBV5-1,15,TRBD2,.,TGCGCCAGCAGTCTTAGCGGGGGAGGCACAGATACGCAGTATTTT,CASSLSGGGTDTQYF
TRBJ2-5,TRBV30,15,TRBD2,.,TGTGCCTGGAGTGTAAAGCCTAGCGGCCAAGAGACCCAGTACTTC,CAWSVKPSGQETQYF
TRBJ2-2,TRBV5-1,14,.,.,TGCGCCAGCAGCTTGGGCAGCAACACCGGGGAGCTGTTTTTT,CASSLGSNTGELFF
TRBJ2-5,TRBV7-2,16,.,.,TGTGCCAGCAGCTCCGCCGGCTTATACGGGGGCGCGACCCAGTACTTC,CASSSAGLYGGATQYF
TRBJ1-1,TRBV18,13,TRBD1,.,TGTGCCAGCGCGACAGGGTTGAACACTGAAGCTTTCTTT,CASATGLNTEAFF
TRBJ2-3,TRBV5-6,15,.,.,TGTGCCAGCAGCGGTCTAGGGCAGGCGGAGGGTACGCAGTATTTT,CASSGLGQAEGTQYF
TRBJ1-2,TRBV19,14,.,.,TGTGCCAGTAGTCCCAAGGGGGGGCCTTTGGGCTACACCTTC,CASSPKGGPLGYTF
TRBJ2-7,TRBV10-1,13,.,.,TGCGCCGGCTTTACTTGGGGGTCGTACGAGCAGTACTTC,CAGFTWGSYEQYF
TRBJ1-1,TRBV21-1,15,.,.,TGTGCCAGCAGCAAAGTTGGGGGAACAAACACTGAAGCTTTCTTT,CASSKVGGTNTEAFF
TRBJ2-3,TRBV21-1,17,.,.,TGTGCCAGCAGCAAATCGACAGGGGCAGGATGTGCAGATACGCAGTATTTT,CASSKSTGAGCADTQYF
TRBJ2-5,TRBV18,15,.,.,TGTGCCAGCTCACCGTGGCCACAAGCGGGAGAGACCCAGTACTTC,CASSPWPQAGETQYF
TRBJ2-3,TRBV30,16,TRBD2,once,TGTGCCTGGAGTGCCCCCAAGCGGGAGGTCACAGATACGCAGTATTTT,CAWSAPKREVTDTQYF
TRBJ2-5,TRBV6-1,15,TRBD1,once,TGTGCCAGCTCTTTACAGGGGTTTCGTGAAGAGACCCAGTACTTC,CASSLQGFREETQYF
TRBJ2-6,TRBV27,17,TRBD1,.,TGTGCCAGCAAAATCCGGACAGGGGGGTCTGGGGCCAACGTCCTGACTTTC,CASKIRTGGSGANVLTF
TRBJ1-1,TRBV5-1,14,.,.,TGCGCCAGCAGCTTATACAGGCTGAACACTGAAGCTTTCTTT,CASSLYRLNTEAFF
TRBJ1-1,TRBV20-1,10,.,few,TGCAGTGCCCGGTGGACTGAAGCTTTCTTT,CSARWTEAFF
TRBJ1-2,TRBV7-9,14,TRBD1,once,TGTGCCAGCAGCCCGCGGGGACAGTTCTATGGCTACACCTTC,CASSPRGQFYGYTF
TRBJ1-1,TRBV19,14,.,once,TGTGCCAGTACCAAACCGCCTGGAAGCACTGAAGCTTTCTTT,CASTKPPGSTEAFF
TRBJ1-1,TRBV5-4,15,.,.,TGTGCCAGCAGCTCTCCGGGACACCAGAACACTGAAGCTTTCTTT,CASSSPGHQNTEAFF
TRBJ1-4,TRBV28,14,.,.,.,CASSFGAGGEKLFF
TRBJ1-6,TRBV6-5,14,TRBD1,.,TGTGCCAGCAGCCACAGGGGCCATAATTCACCCCTCCACTTT,CASSHRGHNSPLHF
TRBJ1-2,TRBV5-1,14,TRBD1,.,TGCGCCAGCAGCTTATGGACAGGGGGTTTTGGCTACACCTTC,CASSLWTGGFGYTF
TRBJ2-7,TRBV27,16,.,few,TGTGCCAGCAGTTTATCTTATGAAAGGAGCTCCTACGAGCAGTACTTC,CASSLSYERSSYEQYF
TRBJ2-7,TRBV19,14,.,.,TGTGCCAGTAGCACCGGGACCAAAAGCTGGCAGCAGTACTTC,CASSTGTKSWQQYF
TRBJ1-1,TRBV30,11,.,.,TGTGCCTGGAGTGTTACCCAAAGAGCTTTCTTT,CAWSVTQRAFF
TRBJ2-3,TRBV28,14,.,.,TGTGCCAGCAGACCCGGGGGCGGTCGCGATACGCAGTATTTT,CASRPGGGRDTQYF
TRBJ2-2,TRBV19,12,.,few,TGTGCCAGTAGTCCATCCCGCGGGGAGCTGTTTTTT,CASSPSRGELFF
TRBJ2-2,TRBV2,14,TRBD1,.,TGTGCCAGCAGGCAGACAGGGTCTTCCGGGGAGCTGTTTTTT,CASRQTGSSGELFF
TRBJ1-1,TRBV27,14,.,.,TGTGCCAGCAGTTTAGAACAAAAGAACACTGAAGCTTTCTTT,CASSLEQKNTEAFF
TRBJ2-7,TRBV19,14,.,.,TGTGCCAGTAGTAGGGACCCTGGCTCCTACGAGCAGTACTTC,CASSRDPGSYEQYF